One sample yielded the 29 T cell receptor beta chains listed below, sequenced in a study of cytomegalovirus exposure and HLA in healthy donors. PCR employed 60 Vbeta and 13 Jbeta primers. Method: immunoSEQ multiplex PCR; TCRdb's copy keeps in-frame clones and lacks some. The sample shows roughly 200,000 clones, over 9.5% of them seen only once. Sequenced input: PBMCs. Receptor source: a middle-aged man in good health and CMV-seropositive.

In this sample, this clone turned up a few times. This CDR3 is CASSPRGPSGAHTDTQYF. The DNA for the CDR3 is TGTGCCAGCAGCCCTAGGGGACCTAGCGGGGCTCACACAGATACGCAGTATTTT. This chain joins TRBV7-2 and TRBJ2-3; 9 nucleotides match TRBD2. The germline CDR1 and CDR2 sequences are SGHTA and FQGNSA. V shed 5 bases, J shed 2 bases, and the junction held 14 bases outside the gene matches. The CDR3 sequence is 18 residues long.

The V call is TRBV2, the J call TRBJ1-2, with TRBD1 identical over 9 bases. The CDR3 runs to 12 residues. Germline CDR1 and CDR2: SNHLY and FYNNEI. V lost 6 bases and J lost 7; bases outside the gene matches: 3. The CDR3 DNA reads TGTGCCAGCAGGGAACAGGGGGCTGGCTACACCTTC. As protein: CASREQGAGYTF.

The chain recombines TRBV7-2 with TRBJ2-5; TRBD2 might be the D (5 bases). CDR1 and CDR2 from the germline V gene are SGHTA and FQGNSA. The CDR3 covers 12 residues. V lost 3 bases, J lost 7 bases, and 9 bases lay in between. The CDR3 is CASSFREGTQYF. The CDR3 DNA follows: TGTGCCAGCAGCTTCCGGGAAGGGACCCAGTACTTC.

This clone occurred a few times. V gene TRBV19 combines with J gene TRBJ1-1; D is possibly TRBD1 (5 bases). The CDR3 has 18 residues. Trimming took off 7 bases at V and 3 bases at J, with 27 bases between the two ends. The germline V gene has CDR1 LNHDA and CDR2 SQIVND (reference sequence). The CDR3 DNA reads as TGTGCCAGTACCACACGCCGCCAGACAAGCCGGGGGTACACTGAAGCTTTCTTT. It is translated as CASTTRRQTSRGYTEAFF.

This sequence joins TRBV2 and TRBJ1-2, with a possible D match to TRBD1 (6 bases). Looked up from germline, CDR1 is SNHLY and CDR2 is FYNNEI. CDR3 length equals 13 residues. Trimming took off 6 bases at V and 8 bases at J, with 16 bases between the two ends. The CDR3 is CASRPTGTGGYTF. The CDR3 DNA follows: TGTGCCAGCAGACCCACAGGGACGGGCGGCTACACCTTC.

CDR3 DNA sequence: TGTGCCAGCAGCTCCACGACTTTAGCGGGGGGCACCGGGGAGCTGTTTTTT. Translated, it gives CASSSTTLAGGTGELFF. V usage is TRBV9 and J usage is TRBJ2-2; 10 bases align to TRBD2. CDR1 is SGDLS, CDR2 YYNGEE, per germline. CDR3 length equals 17 residues. V lost 4 bases to trimming and J lost 4 bases; unmatched junction nucleotides: 10.

CDR3 residues: CASSGGTGGSGANVLTF. The CDR3 nucleotides are TGTGCCAGCAGCGGAGGGACAGGGGGCTCTGGGGCCAACGTCCTGACTTTC. This rearrangement joins TRBV7-9 to TRBJ2-6; 11 bases line up with TRBD1. V lost 5 bases to trimming and J lost 0 bases; unmatched junction nucleotides: 3. The germline gives CDR1 SEHNR, CDR2 FQNEAQ (reference sequence). The CDR3 extends over 17 amino acids.

The genes are TRBV27 and TRBJ1-1, with 7 bases identical to TRBD1. The trim removed 0 bases at V and 1 base at J, leaving 11 bases unmatched. Germline V CDR1 and CDR2: MNHEY, SMNVEV (reference sequence). The CDR3 is 18 residues long. CDR3 sequence reads: CASSLSFGGQPSNTEAFF. The CDR3 bases are TGTGCCAGCAGTTTATCATTCGGGGGACAGCCTTCGAACACTGAAGCTTTCTTT.

This chain uses TRBV9 with TRBJ2-5, with D perhaps matching TRBD2 (7 bases). CDR1 and CDR2 (germline): SGDLS, YYNGEE. The CDR3 has 15 residues. V dropped 0 bases and J dropped 4 bases, with 13 bases sitting between them. CDR3 coding DNA: TGTGCCAGCAGCGTAGGGGGGCCGGGAGGAGAGACCCAGTACTTC. It translates to CASSVGGPGGETQYF. Supplemented by reference TRBV9 and TRBJ2-5, the full variable domain reads DSGVTQTPKHLITATGQRVTLRCSPRSGDLSVYWYQQSLDQGLQFLIQYYNGEERAKGNILERFSAQQFPDLHSELNLSSLELGDSALYFCASSVGGPGGETQYFGPGTRLLVL.

This clone has only a few counts. The gene calls are TRBV28 and TRBJ1-3; 7 bases fit TRBD1. This CDR3 has 17 residues. Germline trimming cut 2 bases from V and 0 bases from J; bases unmatched to any gene: 7. CDR1 is MDHEN, CDR2 SYDVKM, per germline. CDR3 coding DNA: TGTGCCAGCAGTTTACTCACAGGGGCTAACTCTGGAAACACCATATATTTT. It translates to CASSLLTGANSGNTIYF.

In this sample, this clone turned up a few times. This rearrangement joins TRBV29-1 to TRBJ1-2; D might be TRBD1 (5 bases). V gave up 7 bases and J gave up 0 bases, with 15 bases separating them. Germline V gene sequence: CDR1 SQVTM, CDR2 ANQGSEA. The CDR3 contains 14 residues. DNA for the CDR3: TGCAGCGCTTGTGCGGGGCCAGCTAACTATGGCTACACCTTC. Its translation: CSACAGPANYGYTF.

The rearrangement uses TRBV28 and TRBJ1-3; weak D call: TRBD1 (5 bases). The CDR3 loop spans 14 amino acids. V shed 8 bases and J shed 0 bases, with 11 bases lying between them. The germline V gene encodes CDR1 MDHEN and CDR2 SYDVKM. The CDR3 region has the DNA TGTGCCAGCCAGACAGCCAGCTCTGGAAACACCATATATTTT. Protein: CASQTASSGNTIYF.

The chain employs TRBV10-2 and TRBJ2-2; the D is unclear. Germline V CDR1 and CDR2: WSHSY, SAAADI. The CDR3 extends over 13 amino acids. Trimming cost V 5 bases and J 6 bases, with 10 bases left between them. CDR3 sequence: CASSTVGPGELFF. CDR3 bases: TGCGCCAGCAGTACAGTGGGCCCCGGGGAGCTGTTTTTT.

CDR3 nucleotide sequence: TGTGCCAGCAGCTTAGTGGCAGGGTCGGATGAAGCTTTCTTT. It encodes CASSLVAGSDEAFF. The V gene is TRBV7-9, the J gene TRBJ1-1, with D perhaps matching TRBD1 (5 bases). The CDR3 extends over 14 amino acids. Germline CDR1 reads SEHNR; CDR2 reads FQNEAQ (reference sequence). V lost 1 base and J 7 bases, leaving 13 bases between the germline ends.

This clone showed up just a few times. V and J are TRBV4-1 and TRBJ2-2, with 7 bases fitting TRBD1. The ends lost 3 bases at V and 6 bases at J; junction bases unmatched: 1. The germline CDR1 and CDR2 sequences are MGHRA and YSYEKL. The CDR3 covers 13 residues. CDR3 loop: CASSQQGAGELFF. The DNA of the CDR3 is TGCGCCAGCAGCCAGCAGGGGGCCGGGGAGCTGTTTTTT.

The chain recombines TRBV11-2 with TRBJ1-2; D is unresolved. Trimming shortened V by 3 bases and J by 7 bases, and 12 bases separated the two germline ends. Germline CDR1 reads SGHAT; CDR2 reads FQNNGV. This CDR3 is built from 13 residues. CDR3 residues: CASSFEQGGGYTF. Here the CDR3 DNA reads TGTGCCAGCAGCTTTGAACAAGGAGGTGGCTACACCTTC.

This clone was counted a few times. The rearrangement uses TRBV4-3 and TRBJ2-6, with D possibly matching TRBD2 (6 bases). The CDR3 consists of 17 residues. V was clipped by 1 base and J by 1 base, with 11 bases between them. CDR1 is LGHNA and CDR2 is YSLEER in the germline V gene. CDR3 sequence (DNA): TGCGCCAGCAGCCAAGGATGGGGGGATTCTGGGGCCAACGTCCTGACTTTC. It codes for CASSQGWGDSGANVLTF.

The chain couples TRBV23-1 to TRBJ1-1; D is possibly TRBD1 (5 bases). TRBV23-1 is designated an ORF whose function remains uncertain. With 3 bases removed from V and 3 bases from J, the gap between germline ends came to 11 bases. This CDR3 spans 14 amino acids. In nucleotides, the CDR3 is TGCGCCAGCAGTCACCGCCTCAGGGACACTGAAGCTTTCTTT. Translation: CASSHRLRDTEAFF.

J is TRBJ1-3 and V is TRBV2; 8 positions agree with TRBD1. Germline V gene sequence: CDR1 SNHLY, CDR2 FYNNEI. There are 16 residues in the CDR3. J lost 1 base, V lost 2 bases, and 4 bases had no gene match. Here the CDR3 DNA reads TGTGCCAGCAGTGAACCACGGACAGGGTCTGGAAACACCATATATTTT. Encoded protein: CASSEPRTGSGNTIYF.

This clone occurred a few times. The rearrangement uses TRBV2 and TRBJ1-5, with D hard to call. The CDR3 covers 16 residues. Germline V lookup: CDR1 SNHLY, CDR2 FYNNEI. Trimming stripped 7 bases from V and 0 bases from J, with 16 bases between. The CDR3 region is CASTPHRADSNQPQHF. The CDR3, as DNA: TGTGCCAGCACCCCGCACAGAGCAGATAGCAATCAGCCCCAGCATTTT.

As for this clone: Germline is not matched at one junction end, which may reflect a read error. This sequence joins TRBV5-1 and TRBJ1-5; the match to TRBD1 covers 7 bases. Germline V gene lookup returns CDR1 SGHRS and CDR2 YFSETQ. This CDR3 spans 15 amino acids. CDR3 region: CAISPTGVGNQPQHF. CDR3 coding DNA: TGCGCCATCAGCCCAACAGGGGTTGGCAATCAGCCCCAGCATTTT.

V usage is TRBV19 and J usage is TRBJ1-2, with D uncertain. Trimming took off 5 bases at V and 4 bases at J, with 14 bases between the two ends. Germline V gives CDR1 LNHDA, CDR2 SQIVND (reference sequence). The CDR3 spans 14 residues. CDR3: CASSAPEPGYGYTF. The CDR3 DNA follows: TGTGCCAGTAGTGCCCCGGAGCCGGGCTATGGCTACACCTTC.

This clone was found a few times. The chain uses TRBV6-4 and TRBJ1-1; D might be TRBD1 (5 bases). CDR3 length: 13 residues. CDR1 is MRHNA and CDR2 is SNTAGT in the germline V gene. The germline V and J ends were trimmed by 7 bases and 5 bases, with 14 bases remaining between them. CDR3 sequence reads: CASKRMEGTEAFF. The CDR3 region has the DNA TGTGCCAGCAAGCGGATGGAGGGGACTGAAGCTTTCTTT.

The chain recombines TRBV7-2 with TRBJ2-2, with D hard to call. The CDR3 has 13 amino acids. The germline CDR1 and CDR2 sequences are SGHTA and FQGNSA. The germline V and J ends were trimmed by 5 bases and 4 bases, with 8 bases remaining between them. The CDR3 DNA sequence: TGTGCCAGCAGCCATGACATCACCGGGGAGCTGTTTTTT. It specifies CASSHDITGELFF.

This chain uses TRBV7-9 with TRBJ1-1, with no clear D. The CDR3 totals 17 residues. V was clipped by 3 bases and J by 0 bases, with 17 bases between them. The germline CDR1 and CDR2 sequences are SEHNR and FQNEAQ (reference sequence). The CDR3 DNA follows: TGTGCCAGCAGCTTTGGGAGGGCCCCCGTCATGAACACTGAAGCTTTCTTT. Translated, it gives CASSFGRAPVMNTEAFF.

Concerning this clone: One end of the junction does not line up with germline, which may come from a read error. J is TRBJ1-1 and V is TRBV7-9, with a tentative D call TRBD1 (6 bases). CDR3 size: 14 residues. From germline, CDR1 is SEHNR and CDR2 FQNEAQ (reference sequence). CDR3 sequence (DNA): TGTGCCAGCAGGTTAGGAGGGGGGGAACCTGAAGCTTTCTTT. As protein: CASRLGGGEPEAFF.

This clone was observed a few times. The chain's CDR3 is CASRRQGRSYNEQFF. The CDR3, as DNA: TGTGCCAGCAGACGACAGGGGAGATCCTACAATGAGCAGTTCTTC. The chain couples TRBV2 to TRBJ2-1, with TRBD1 matching over 8 bases. This CDR3 spans 15 amino acids. Trimming took 6 bases from V and 1 from J; bases not matched to a gene: 5. In germline, CDR1 is SNHLY, CDR2 FYNNEI.

This clone was picked up one time. The chain joins TRBV7-6 to TRBJ2-5; a weak D match, TRBD2 (6 bases). From germline, CDR1 is SGHVS and CDR2 FNYEAQ. The CDR3 sequence is 16 residues long. Between the trimmed V and J ends, which lost 4 bases and 5 bases, there was a span of 20 bases. CDR3 residues: CASSSEGAVPRETQYF. The DNA for the CDR3 is TGTGCCAGCAGCTCGGAGGGAGCGGTACCCAGGGAGACCCAGTACTTC.

The chain is built from TRBV9 and TRBJ2-2, with 7 bases identical to TRBD1. This CDR3 is 14 amino acids long. Germline V gives CDR1 SGDLS, CDR2 YYNGEE. V gave up 4 bases and J gave up 5 bases; unmatched junction bases: 5. CDR3 nucleotides: TGTGCCAGCAGCTCTGGACAGGTAACCGGGGAGCTGTTTTTT. Protein: CASSSGQVTGELFF.